A selection of T cell receptor beta chains follows, all from one sample in a study of cytomegalovirus exposure and HLA in healthy donors. The table came from immunoSEQ multiplex PCR; TCRdb's copy has only in-frame clones and leaves some out. Among 200,000 or so clones, 76% were seen once, and the ten largest hold 0.63%. The material sequenced was PBMCs. The source is a man between 18 and 29 years old in good health and CMV-seronegative. CDR3s include the opening cysteine and the closing phenylalanine or tryptophan. A D gene is named only where the DNA matches it firmly. Size values are once, few and many counts, or a class for expanded clones, and some rows have none.

V	D	size	J	CDR3	DNA
TRBV14	TRBD2	once	TRBJ2-7	CASSQDPAYSGRSYEQYF	TGTGCCAGCAGCCAAGATCCCGCCTATAGCGGGAGGAGCTACGAGCAGTACTTC
TRBV5-1	NA	NA	TRBJ2-5	CASKEETQYF	TGCGCCAGCAAAGAGGAGACCCAGTACTTC
TRBV27	NA	NA	TRBJ1-1	CASMDTMNTEAFF	TGTGCCAGCATGGACACCATGAACACTGAAGCTTTCTTT
TRBV5-4	TRBD2	NA	TRBJ2-7	CASSTSGDTYEQYF	TGTGCCAGCTCGACTAGCGGGGATACCTACGAGCAGTACTTC
TRBV11-2	NA	NA	TRBJ1-1	CASRPYRFRSNTEAFF	TGTGCCAGCAGGCCCTACCGATTCCGCTCGAACACTGAAGCTTTCTTT
TRBV18	TRBD1	NA	TRBJ1-1	CASSRLQGENTEAFF	TGTGCCAGCTCGCGACTACAGGGGGAGAACACTGAAGCTTTCTTT
TRBV27	NA	NA	TRBJ2-7	CASRYRLEFGEQYF	TGTGCCAGCAGATACCGACTAGAGTTCGGCGAGCAGTACTTC
TRBV5-4	TRBD1	NA	TRBJ2-5	CASSLQGAAETQYF	TGTGCCAGCAGCCTACAGGGGGCGGCGGAGACCCAGTACTTC
TRBV28	NA	NA	TRBJ1-1	CASSGTQGLRTTEAFF	TGTGCCAGCAGCGGGACTCAGGGTTTAAGGACTACTGAAGCTTTCTTT
TRBV9	NA	once	TRBJ1-3	CASSVAGSGNTIYF	TGTGCCAGCAGCGTAGCGGGCTCTGGAAACACCATATATTTT
TRBV7-3	TRBD2	NA	TRBJ2-7	CASSLTSGGAYEQYF	TGTGCCAGCAGCTTGACTAGCGGAGGCGCCTACGAGCAGTACTTC
TRBV6-1	NA	once	TRBJ2-7	CASSDILRSYEQYF	TGTGCCAGCTCGGACATCTTGCGCTCCTACGAGCAGTACTTC
TRBV2	NA	NA	TRBJ2-7	CASIETGTGLGEQYF	TGTGCCAGCATAGAAACCGGGACTGGGCTAGGAGAGCAGTACTTC
TRBV2	TRBD2	NA	TRBJ2-1	CASLGLGLNEQFF	TGTGCCAGCCTAGGACTAGGACTAAATGAGCAGTTCTTC
TRBV12-5	TRBD1	once	TRBJ1-1	CASADGDRYLLNTEAFF	TGTGCTAGTGCCGACGGGGACAGGTATCTCCTGAACACTGAAGCTTTCTTT
TRBV18	TRBD2	NA	TRBJ2-1	CASSPPGEGYNEQFF	TGTGCCAGCTCACCACCAGGGGAGGGATACAATGAGCAGTTCTTC